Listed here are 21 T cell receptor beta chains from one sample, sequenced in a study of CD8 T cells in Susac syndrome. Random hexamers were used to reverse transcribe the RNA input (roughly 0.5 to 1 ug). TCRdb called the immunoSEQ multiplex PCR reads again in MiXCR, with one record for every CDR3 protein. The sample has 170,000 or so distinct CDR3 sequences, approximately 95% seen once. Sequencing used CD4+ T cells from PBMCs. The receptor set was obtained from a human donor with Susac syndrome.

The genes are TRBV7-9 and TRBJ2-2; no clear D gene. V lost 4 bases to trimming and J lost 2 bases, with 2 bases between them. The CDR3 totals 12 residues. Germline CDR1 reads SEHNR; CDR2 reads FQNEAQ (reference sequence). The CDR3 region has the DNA TGTGCCAGCAGCTACAACACCGGGGAGCTGTTTTTT. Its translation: CASSYNTGELFF. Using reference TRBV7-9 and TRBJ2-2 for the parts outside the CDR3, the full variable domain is DTGVSQNPRHKITKRGQNVTFRCDPISEHNRLYWYRQTLGQGPEFLTYFQNEAQLEKSRLLSDRFSAERPKGSFSTLEIQRTEQGDSAMYLCASSYNTGELFFGEGSRLTVL.

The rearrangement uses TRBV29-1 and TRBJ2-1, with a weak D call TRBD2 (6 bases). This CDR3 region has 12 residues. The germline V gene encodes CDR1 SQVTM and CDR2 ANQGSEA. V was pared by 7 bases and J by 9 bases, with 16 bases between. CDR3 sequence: CSGRERRSEQFF. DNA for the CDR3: TGCAGCGGCCGGGAGCGGAGGAGTGAGCAGTTCTTC.

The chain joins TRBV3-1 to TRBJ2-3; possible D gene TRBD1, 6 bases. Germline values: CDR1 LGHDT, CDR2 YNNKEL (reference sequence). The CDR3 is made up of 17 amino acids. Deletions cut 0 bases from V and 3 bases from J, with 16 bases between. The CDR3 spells CASSQDSWQGRTDTQYF. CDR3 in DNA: TGTGCCAGCAGCCAAGATTCGTGGCAGGGGCGGACAGATACGCAGTATTTT.

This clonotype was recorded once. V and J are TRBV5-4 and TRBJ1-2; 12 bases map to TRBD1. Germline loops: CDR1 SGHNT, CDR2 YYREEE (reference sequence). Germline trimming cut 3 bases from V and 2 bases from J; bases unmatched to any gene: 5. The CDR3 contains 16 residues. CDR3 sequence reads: CASSWGQGAINYGYTF. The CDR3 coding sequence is TGTGCCAGCAGCTGGGGACAGGGGGCCATCAACTATGGCTACACCTTC.

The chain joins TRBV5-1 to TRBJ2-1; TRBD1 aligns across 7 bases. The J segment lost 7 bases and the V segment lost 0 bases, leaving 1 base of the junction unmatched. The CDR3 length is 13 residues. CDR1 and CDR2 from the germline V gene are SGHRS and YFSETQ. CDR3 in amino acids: CASSLATGNEQFF. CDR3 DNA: TGCGCCAGCAGCTTGGCGACAGGGAATGAGCAGTTCTTC.

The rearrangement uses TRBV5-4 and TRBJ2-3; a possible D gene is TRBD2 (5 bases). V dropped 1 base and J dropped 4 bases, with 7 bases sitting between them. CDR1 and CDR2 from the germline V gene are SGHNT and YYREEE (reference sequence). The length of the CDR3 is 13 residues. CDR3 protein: CASSLTDSDTQYF. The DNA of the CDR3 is TGTGCCAGCAGCTTGACGGACTCAGATACGCAGTATTTT.

The CDR3 DNA follows: TGTGCCACCAGCAAGCCCAGGACTAGCGGGAGGAATGAGCAGTTCTTC. It encodes CATSKPRTSGRNEQFF. The V gene is TRBV15, the J gene TRBJ2-1, with 14 bases identical to TRBD2. Germline loops: CDR1 LNHNV, CDR2 YYDKDF (reference sequence). With V trimmed by 4 bases and J by 7 bases, 6 bases remained unmatched. The CDR3 sequence is 16 residues long. The full variable domain, its missing parts supplied by reference TRBV15 and TRBJ2-1, is DAMVIQNPRYQVTQFGKPVTLSCSQTLNHNVMYWYQQKSSQAPKLLFHYYDKDFNNEADTPDNFQSRRPNTSFCFLDIRSPGLGDTAMYLCATSKPRTSGRNEQFFGPGTRLTVL.

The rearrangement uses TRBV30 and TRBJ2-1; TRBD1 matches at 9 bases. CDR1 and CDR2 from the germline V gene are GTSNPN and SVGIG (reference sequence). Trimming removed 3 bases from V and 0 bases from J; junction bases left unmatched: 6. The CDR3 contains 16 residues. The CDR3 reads CAWSRDRASSYNEQFF. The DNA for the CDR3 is TGTGCCTGGAGCCGGGACAGGGCAAGCTCCTACAATGAGCAGTTCTTC.

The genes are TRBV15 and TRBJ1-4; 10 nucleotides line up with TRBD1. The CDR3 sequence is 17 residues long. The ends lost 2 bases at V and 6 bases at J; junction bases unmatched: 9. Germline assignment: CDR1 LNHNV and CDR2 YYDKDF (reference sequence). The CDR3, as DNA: TGTGCCACCAGCAGACCAGGGAGACAGGGGGCAGATGAAAAACTGTTTTTT. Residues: CATSRPGRQGADEKLFF.

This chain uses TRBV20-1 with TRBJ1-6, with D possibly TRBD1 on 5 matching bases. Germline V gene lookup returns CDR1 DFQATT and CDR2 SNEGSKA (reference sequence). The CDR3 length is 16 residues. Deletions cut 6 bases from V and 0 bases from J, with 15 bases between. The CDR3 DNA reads TGCAGTGCCCCAGAGGCAGGGAGCTCCTATAATTCACCCCTCCACTTT. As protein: CSAPEAGSSYNSPLHF.

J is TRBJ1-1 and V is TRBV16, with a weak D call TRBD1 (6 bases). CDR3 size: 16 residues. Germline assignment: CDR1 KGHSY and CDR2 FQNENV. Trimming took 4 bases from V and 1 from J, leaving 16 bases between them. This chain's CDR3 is CASSLQGRGANTEAFF. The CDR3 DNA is TGTGCCAGCAGCCTTCAAGGGCGGGGGGCGAACACTGAAGCTTTCTTT.

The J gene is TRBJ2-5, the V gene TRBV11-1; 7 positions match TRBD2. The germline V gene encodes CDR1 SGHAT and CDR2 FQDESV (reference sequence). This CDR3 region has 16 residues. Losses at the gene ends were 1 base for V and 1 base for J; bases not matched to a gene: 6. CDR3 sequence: CASSLEGTNGQETQYF. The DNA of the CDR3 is TGTGCCAGCAGCTTAGAGGGGACTAACGGCCAAGAGACCCAGTACTTC.

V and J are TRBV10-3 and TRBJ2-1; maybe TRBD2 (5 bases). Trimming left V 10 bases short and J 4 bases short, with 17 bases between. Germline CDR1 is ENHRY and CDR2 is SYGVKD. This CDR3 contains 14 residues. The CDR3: CATKNSGGYNEQFF. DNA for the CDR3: TGTGCCACCAAAAACAGTGGCGGGTACAATGAGCAGTTCTTC.

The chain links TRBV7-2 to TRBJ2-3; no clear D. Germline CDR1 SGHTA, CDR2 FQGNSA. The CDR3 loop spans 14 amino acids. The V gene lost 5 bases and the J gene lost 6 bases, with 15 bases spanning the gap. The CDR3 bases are TGTGCCAGCAGCACCTCTTCCTGGTGGGATACGCAGTATTTT. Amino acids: CASSTSSWWDTQYF.

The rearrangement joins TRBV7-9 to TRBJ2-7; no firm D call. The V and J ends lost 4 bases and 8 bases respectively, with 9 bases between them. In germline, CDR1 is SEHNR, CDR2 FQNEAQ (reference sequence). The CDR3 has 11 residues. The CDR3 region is CASSSIIKQYF. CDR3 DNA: TGTGCCAGCAGCTCAATTATCAAGCAGTACTTC.

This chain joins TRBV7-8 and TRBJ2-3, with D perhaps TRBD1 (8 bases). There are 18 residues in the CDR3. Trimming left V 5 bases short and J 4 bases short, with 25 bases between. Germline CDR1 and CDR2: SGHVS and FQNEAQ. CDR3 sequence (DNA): TGTGCCAGCAGCCTCCGGGGGGTTGGACAGGGAACGGCAGATACGCAGTATTTT. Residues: CASSLRGVGQGTADTQYF.

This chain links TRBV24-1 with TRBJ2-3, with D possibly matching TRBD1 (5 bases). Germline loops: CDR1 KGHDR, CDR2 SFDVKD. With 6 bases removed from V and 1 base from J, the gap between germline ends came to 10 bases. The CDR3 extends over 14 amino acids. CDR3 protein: CATSRETGTDTQYF. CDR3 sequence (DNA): TGTGCCACCAGTCGCGAGACAGGCACAGATACGCAGTATTTT.

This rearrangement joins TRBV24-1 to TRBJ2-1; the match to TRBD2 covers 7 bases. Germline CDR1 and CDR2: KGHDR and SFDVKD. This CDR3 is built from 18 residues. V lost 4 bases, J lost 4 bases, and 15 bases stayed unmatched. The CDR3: CATSDPTSARAGYNEQFF. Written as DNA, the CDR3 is TGTGCCACCAGTGACCCTACTAGCGCCCGAGCTGGGTACAATGAGCAGTTCTTC.

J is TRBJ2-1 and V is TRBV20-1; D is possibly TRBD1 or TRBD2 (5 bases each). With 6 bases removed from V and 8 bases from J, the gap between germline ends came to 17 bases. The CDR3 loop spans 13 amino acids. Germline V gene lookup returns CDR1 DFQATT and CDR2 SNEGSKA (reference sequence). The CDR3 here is CSAGVHRVDEQFF. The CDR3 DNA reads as TGCAGTGCGGGGGTGCACCGGGTGGATGAGCAGTTCTTC.

CDR3 in amino acids: CASSSRTEAFF. As DNA, the CDR3 is TGTGCCAGCAGTTCACGGACTGAAGCTTTCTTT. The chain combines TRBV27 with TRBJ1-1; D unclear. The CDR3 loop spans 11 amino acids. V lost 4 bases, J lost 5 bases, and 5 bases lay in between. CDR1 MNHEY and CDR2 SMNVEV come from the germline V gene (reference sequence).

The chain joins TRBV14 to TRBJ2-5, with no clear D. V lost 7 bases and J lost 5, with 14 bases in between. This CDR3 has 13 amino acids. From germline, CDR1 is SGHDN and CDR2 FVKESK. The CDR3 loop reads CASKASQWETQYF. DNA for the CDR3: TGTGCCAGCAAGGCCTCGCAGTGGGAGACCCAGTACTTC.